Presented here are 10 T cell receptor beta chains from one specimen sequenced in a study of tumor-infiltrating lymphocytes in oesophageal squamous cell carcinoma (dated by TCRdb to 2016 to 2018). Libraries were constructed by PCR. The sample was run on an Illumina HiSeq 2000. The raw public data were reprocessed by TCRdb itself: fastp quality trimming at Q25, MiXCR clonotype calling, in-frame beta chains only. Rows are combined by CDR3 protein, so each entry shows the most common genes and DNA. This sample gives about 21,000 distinct CDR3 sequences in total; roughly two fifths of them show up just once. The ten top clones hold 30% to 45% of the sample. The sequenced sample was esophageal tumor tissue. The origin of the receptors is a male donor with esophageal squamous cell carcinoma.

The genes are TRBV7-4 and TRBJ1-2, with a possible D match to TRBD1 (5 bases). CDR1 and CDR2 (germline): SGHVT, SQSDAQ. The V and J ends lost 1 base and 5 bases respectively, with 11 bases between them. The CDR3 consists of 14 residues. CDR3 DNA: TGTGCCAGCAGCTTAGAGGGGACTCGTTATGGCTACACCTTC. Encoded protein: CASSLEGTRYGYTF.

V and J are TRBV5-8 and TRBJ2-4; possibly TRBD1 for D (6 bases). The J call may be wrong; the DNA end is better matched by TRBJ2-7. CDR1 and CDR2 from the germline V gene are SGHTS and YDEGEE. CDR3 size: 15 residues. The CDR3 bases are TGTGCCAGCAGCCCGAGAGGGGGACAAGCCTACGAGCAGTACTTC. Protein: CASSPRGGQAYEQYF.

The genes are TRBV7-2 and TRBJ2-7; 13 bases match TRBD2. The CDR3 contains 15 residues. Per the germline V gene, CDR1 is SGHTA and CDR2 is FQGNSA. The V segment lost 3 bases and the J segment 3 bases; nucleotides outside the gene matches: 2. CDR3 sequence (DNA): TGTGCCAGCAGCTTCAGGACTAGCGGGGGCTACGAGCAGTACTTC. It codes for CASSFRTSGGYEQYF.

V is TRBV7-8 and J is TRBJ2-3; 8 positions match TRBD2. This CDR3 has 16 amino acids. Germline lookup yields CDR1 SGHVS and CDR2 FQNEAQ. Trimming cost V 5 bases and J 2 bases; bases outside gene matches: 9. In nucleotides, the CDR3 is TGTGCCAGCAGCGGCTGGACTAGCCATACCACAGATACGCAGTATTTT. Protein product: CASSGWTSHTTDTQYF.

This clonotype was recorded many times. The rearrangement joins TRBV9 to TRBJ2-3; D might be TRBD2 (6 bases). Between the trimmed V and J ends, which lost 2 bases and 4 bases, there was a span of 8 bases. The CDR3 is 13 amino acids. CDR1 SGDLS and CDR2 YYNGEE come from the germline V gene. The CDR3 is CASSVSSADTQYF. The CDR3 DNA follows: TGTGCCAGCAGCGTTTCTAGCGCAGATACGCAGTATTTT.

This clonotype occurred many times. CDR3 amino acids: CAISGAEETQYF. CDR3 DNA: TGTGCCATCAGTGGGGCTGAAGAGACCCAGTACTTC. The genes are TRBV10-3 and TRBJ2-5; no clear D gene. Looked up from germline, CDR1 is ENHRY and CDR2 is SYGVKD. CDR3 size: 12 residues. V gave up 4 bases and J gave up 3 bases, with 6 bases separating them.

In its sample, this clonotype was seen many times. The chain links TRBV28 to TRBJ2-3, with D possibly matching TRBD1 (6 bases). The V gene's germline CDR1 is MDHEN and CDR2 SYDVKM. Trimming removed 5 bases at V and 7 bases at J, with 10 bases between. The CDR3 consists of 12 residues. For the CDR3, the DNA is TGTGCCAGCAGTCGTACAGGGTATACGCAGTATTTT. Residues: CASSRTGYTQYF.

For this clonotype: A clone one base away is much larger, so this may be a read error. V gene TRBV7-6 combines with J gene TRBJ2-7, with TRBD1 matching over 10 bases. The trim removed 7 bases at V and 7 bases at J, leaving 7 bases unmatched. This CDR3 is 13 amino acids long. Germline V lookup: CDR1 SGHVS, CDR2 FNYEAQ. CDR3 in DNA: TGTGCCAGCATCTCGACAGGGGGCAATGAGCAGTACTTC. It translates to CASISTGGNEQYF. Full variable domain (rest looked up from reference TRBV7-6 and TRBJ2-7): GAGVSQSPRYKVTKRGQDVALRCDPISGHVSLYWYRQALGQGPEFLTYFNYEAQQDKSGLPNDRFSAERPEGSISTLTIQRTEQRDSAMYRCASISTGGNEQYFGPGTRLTVT.

The chain links TRBV7-3 to TRBJ2-5, with 11 bases lining up with TRBD2. Looked up from germline, CDR1 is SGHTA and CDR2 is FQGTGA. The CDR3 is 17 residues long. Losses at the gene ends were 1 base for V and 4 bases for J; bases not matched to a gene: 8. CDR3 sequence reads: CASSLNSGRAGRETQYF. The CDR3 DNA reads as TGTGCCAGCAGCTTAAATAGCGGGAGGGCCGGGAGAGAGACCCAGTACTTC.

This clonotype was seen many times. This rearrangement joins TRBV19 to TRBJ1-5; D unresolved. With 2 bases removed from V and 7 bases from J, the gap between germline ends came to 18 bases. The CDR3 consists of 16 residues. Germline CDR1 and CDR2: LNHDA and SQIVND (reference sequence). The CDR3 region is CASSIPGNLVGQPQHF. The CDR3 bases are TGTGCCAGTAGTATACCCGGAAACCTAGTAGGGCAGCCCCAGCATTTT.